The sequence of this T cell receptor (beta chain) was determined in a study of blood T cell repertoires in COVID-19. Study-wide background: COVID-19 samples from acute and convalescent phases originated in the United States, Italy and Spain. PBMCs, B-cell-depleted T cells, or T cells were the source of the cDNA or gDNA that made up the material.

Authors' analysis steps: The authors estimated nucleated cell counts from reference gene primer amplification. Data came from immunoSEQ multiplex PCR; TCRdb stores just in-frame clones and leaves some out. V, J and clone size are taken as reported in that table, and D and trimming were inferred from the DNA itself. Seen here are 95,000 to 120,000 clones, approximately 80% observed once, and the top ten hold over 7.5%. Trimming removed 5 bases from V and 5 bases from J, with 10 bases in between. There are 11 residues in the CDR3. The V gene's germline CDR1 is GTSNPN and CDR2 SVGIG (reference sequence).

Specimen: peripheral blood. The chain couples TRBV30 to TRBJ2-7; D is unresolved. The clonotype originates from a woman in her thirties or forties with acute or convalescent COVID-19. The CDR3 spells CAWRRVNEQYF. CDR3 bases: TGTGCCTGGCGTCGAGTTAACGAGCAGTACTTC.